These 10 T cell receptor beta chains were sequenced from one sample in a study of post-analysis software for immune sequencing data. Regarding the study as a whole: Controls showed lower frequencies than patients for five TRBV segments, and TRBV5-6, TRBV5-1 and TRBV20-1 were among these.

No cognate antigen is known for these TCRs. Every TCR beta cDNA library bore unique molecular identifiers. TCRdb itself ran the PCR reads through MiXCR, one entry per CDR3 protein. This table has fewer than 900,000 distinct CDR3 sequences, around 46% appearing once. The sequenced material came from blood. All receptors come from a girl between 10 and 17 years old with multiple sclerosis.

The chain recombines TRBV6-2 or TRBV6-3 with TRBJ2-7; 7 positions match TRBD2. Germline trimming cut 6 bases from V and 2 bases from J; bases unmatched to any gene: 16. Per the germline V gene, CDR1 is MNHEY and CDR2 is SVGEGT. The CDR3 length is 17 residues. The CDR3 reads CASRDPHGSGLAYEQYF. CDR3 in DNA: TGTGCCAGCAGGGACCCGCATGGCTCCGGACTAGCCTACGAGCAGTACTTC.

This clonotype came up a few times. V is TRBV20-1 and J is TRBJ2-5; D is perhaps TRBD2 (5 bases). The CDR3 has 15 residues. The germline V gene encodes CDR1 DFQATT and CDR2 SNEGSKA (reference sequence). The V end was cut by 0 bases, the J end by 3 bases, with 14 bases between. CDR3 bases: TGCAGTGCTAGAGATTTCGCGAGAGCGGAAGAGACCCAGTACTTC. Translated, it gives CSARDFARAEETQYF.

The chain employs TRBV7-2 and TRBJ2-7; 11 nucleotides line up with TRBD2. This CDR3 comprises 16 residues. Germline lookup yields CDR1 SGHTA and CDR2 FQGNSA. Trimming cost V 3 bases and J 4 bases; bases outside gene matches: 8. The CDR3 loop is CASSLALTSGSYEQYF. The CDR3 coding sequence is TGTGCCAGCAGCTTGGCCCTCACTAGCGGGAGTTACGAGCAGTACTTC. The full variable domain, its missing parts supplied by reference TRBV7-2 and TRBJ2-7, is GAGVSQSPSNKVTEKGKDVELRCDPISGHTALYWYRQSLGQGLEFLIYFQGNSAPDKSGLPSDRFSAERTGGSVSTLTIQRTQQEDSAVYLCASSLALTSGSYEQYFGPGTRLTVT.

As concerns this clonotype: An end of the junction does not agree with germline; a read error may underlie this. V gene TRBV20-1 combines with J gene TRBJ2-3; TRBD2 aligns across 13 bases. The length of the CDR3 is 16 residues. Germline V gene lookup returns CDR1 DFQATT and CDR2 SNEGSKA (reference sequence). The CDR3 nucleotides are TGCAGTGCTAGAGGACTAGCGGGAGGAAGCCCAGATACACAGTATTTT. This translates into CSARGLAGGSPDTQYF.

Here the CDR3 DNA reads TGCAGTGCTAGAGATTTGACAGGTTTTAATGAAAAACTGTTTTTT. Its translation: CSARDLTGFNEKLFF. J is TRBJ1-4 and V is TRBV20-1, with a possible D match to TRBD1 (6 bases). V lost 0 bases and J lost 4, with 12 bases in between. The CDR3 is 15 residues long. Germline loops: CDR1 DFQATT, CDR2 SNEGSKA (reference sequence).

This chain links TRBV27 with TRBJ2-7; 8 positions match TRBD1. J gave up 4 bases and V 6 bases, and 14 bases lay outside the gene matches. The CDR3 totals 16 residues. The germline V gene encodes CDR1 MNHEY and CDR2 SMNVEV (reference sequence). The CDR3 spells CASRRTGSLFRYEQYF. The CDR3, as DNA: TGTGCCAGCAGACGGACAGGGAGCCTTTTCCGGTACGAGCAGTACTTC.

V gene TRBV25-1 combines with J gene TRBJ2-5, with D uncertain. The germline V gene has CDR1 MGHDK and CDR2 SYGVNS. The CDR3 loop spans 15 amino acids. Trimming left V 4 bases short and J 0 bases short, with 12 bases between. The CDR3: CASSGLSSYQETQYF. For the CDR3, the DNA is TGTGCCAGCAGTGGACTTTCCTCGTACCAAGAGACCCAGTACTTC.

This clonotype turned up a few times. The V and J genes are TRBV3-1 and TRBJ2-7; D is undetermined. Germline lookup yields CDR1 LGHDT and CDR2 YNNKEL (reference sequence). With 3 bases removed from V and 6 bases from J, the gap between germline ends came to 6 bases. The CDR3 runs 11 residues. CDR3 sequence (DNA): TGTGCCAGCAGCCATAGGAGCGAGCAGTACTTC. It is translated as CASSHRSEQYF.

The chain recombines TRBV29-1 with TRBJ2-5; tentatively, D is TRBD1 (7 bases). There are 11 residues in the CDR3. The V and J ends lost 7 bases and 5 bases respectively, with 11 bases between them. Germline V gene lookup returns CDR1 SQVTM and CDR2 ANQGSEA. CDR3 loop: CSAGGWETQYF. CDR3 DNA sequence: TGCAGCGCAGGGGGGTGGGAGACCCAGTACTTC.

This clonotype occurred a few times. The chain carries TRBV12-3 or TRBV12-4 and TRBJ2-7, with D perhaps matching TRBD1 or TRBD2 (5 bases each). Trimming left V 7 bases short and J 5 bases short, with 18 bases between. The CDR3 extends over 14 amino acids. Here the CDR3 DNA reads TGTGCCAGCACTCTCGGGACGGCTAACGACGAGCAGTACTTC. Its translation: CASTLGTANDEQYF.